The next 20 T cell receptor beta chains were all read from a single sample in a study of blood T cell repertoires in COVID-19. The method was immunoSEQ multiplex PCR; TCRdb's version includes in-frame clones alone and lacks a portion of them. The sample has fewer than 350,000 clones, around 84% seen once; the top ten hold 2% to 3%. The sample was PBMCs or T cells enriched from blood (not recorded which). The receptors were sampled from a woman aged 50 to 60 who had recovered from COVID-19.

This clone was seen only a few times. The chain carries TRBV19 and TRBJ2-2; D is uncertain. Germline V gene data show CDR1 as LNHDA and CDR2 as SQIVND (reference sequence). CDR3 length equals 14 residues. Trimming cost V 5 bases and J 2 bases, with 9 bases left between them. DNA for the CDR3: TGTGCCAGTAGTTTGTCGGTCAACACCGGGGAGCTGTTTTTT. Its protein product is CASSLSVNTGELFF.

The chain is built from TRBV28 and TRBJ1-2, with 7 positions matching TRBD1. The CDR3 covers 15 residues. CDR1 is MDHEN, CDR2 SYDVKM, per germline. V was pared by 2 bases and J by 0 bases, with 3 bases of the junction left unmatched. CDR3 in DNA: TGTGCCAGCAGTTTAAGGGACAGCCCTAACTATGGCTACACCTTC. Translation: CASSLRDSPNYGYTF.

The J gene is TRBJ1-1, the V gene TRBV11-2, with D unclear. This CDR3 has 13 residues. Trimming removed 2 bases from V and 5 bases from J, with 9 bases in between. Per germline, CDR1 SGHAT and CDR2 FQNNGV. The CDR3 DNA reads TGTGCCAGCAGCTTAATAGGAGGAACTGAAGCTTTCTTT. This translates into CASSLIGGTEAFF.

This clone has only a few counts. The chain is built from TRBV10-3 and TRBJ2-2; D gene ambiguous. Germline V CDR1 and CDR2: ENHRY, SYGVKD. The CDR3 contains 16 residues. V was shortened by 4 bases and J by 2 bases, with 14 bases between the two germline ends. CDR3 amino acids: CAISGGLGRNTGELFF. The DNA of the CDR3 is TGTGCCATCAGTGGAGGATTAGGCAGAAACACCGGGGAGCTGTTTTTT.

In this sample, this clone turned up once. The J gene is TRBJ1-1, the V gene TRBV10-3; 9 bases line up with TRBD1. CDR1 and CDR2 (germline): ENHRY, SYGVKD. The CDR3 has 15 amino acids. V was clipped by 6 bases and J by 5 bases; unmatched bases: 10. The CDR3: CAIRRQTGGTTEAFF. In DNA, the CDR3 is TGTGCCATCAGAAGACAGACAGGGGGTACGACTGAAGCTTTCTTT.

In nucleotides, the CDR3 is TGTGCCACCAGTGATGCGGGACAGGGGTGGGATACGCAGTATTTT. It yields the protein CATSDAGQGWDTQYF. The chain carries TRBV24-1 and TRBJ2-3; 10 bases agree with TRBD1. CDR1 and CDR2 from the germline V gene are KGHDR and SFDVKD. The CDR3 totals 15 residues. V gave up 3 bases and J gave up 6 bases; unmatched junction bases: 5.

This chain joins TRBV19 and TRBJ1-3, with D unresolved. V shed 5 bases and J shed 1 base, with 12 bases lying between them. Germline lookup yields CDR1 LNHDA and CDR2 SQIVND (reference sequence). The CDR3 loop spans 15 amino acids. CDR3 nucleotide sequence: TGTGCCAGTAGTTCTGACGGAGTGTCTGGAAACACCATATATTTT. Translation: CASSSDGVSGNTIYF.

This chain joins TRBV28 and TRBJ1-5; a possible D gene is TRBD1 (6 bases). Germline V gene lookup returns CDR1 MDHEN and CDR2 SYDVKM. Trimming pared 7 bases from V and 4 bases from J, leaving 20 bases between. The CDR3 consists of 16 residues. The CDR3 region is CASKYRDAGGNQPQHF. The DNA for the CDR3 is TGTGCCAGCAAGTACAGGGATGCGGGGGGAAATCAGCCCCAGCATTTT.

The V gene is TRBV10-1, the J gene TRBJ2-7; 11 nucleotides agree with TRBD2. V lost 5 bases, J lost 5 bases, and 5 bases stayed unmatched. Looked up from germline, CDR1 is WNHNN and CDR2 is SYGVQD (reference sequence). CDR3 length equals 14 residues. The CDR3 DNA reads as TGCGCCAGCAGTCATAGCGGGAGGGACCACGAGCAGTACTTC. Encoded protein: CASSHSGRDHEQYF.

This rearrangement joins TRBV20-1 to TRBJ1-2; D uncertain. There are 10 residues in the CDR3. The V gene's germline CDR1 is DFQATT and CDR2 SNEGSKA (reference sequence). The V end was cut by 6 bases, the J end by 1 base, with 3 bases between. CDR3 sequence (DNA): TGCAGTGCGTATAACTATGGCTACACCTTC. Translated: CSAYNYGYTF.

V usage is TRBV30 and J usage is TRBJ1-4; perhaps TRBD1 as D (6 bases). In germline, CDR1 is GTSNPN, CDR2 SVGIG (reference sequence). This CDR3 is built from 13 residues. Trimming removed 3 bases from V and 4 bases from J, with 9 bases in between. The CDR3 region is CAWSGQINEKLFF. The CDR3 DNA reads as TGTGCCTGGAGCGGACAGATTAATGAAAAACTGTTTTTT.

The rearrangement joins TRBV5-5 to TRBJ1-1, with TRBD1 matching 8 bases. This CDR3 spans 13 amino acids. V lost 7 bases to trimming and J lost 4 bases; unmatched junction nucleotides: 6. Germline values: CDR1 SGHKS, CDR2 YYEKEE (reference sequence). CDR3 bases: TGTGCCAGCCTTCAGGGGGCAGGCACTGAAGCTTTCTTT. Translated, it gives CASLQGAGTEAFF.

This clone occurred once. The rearrangement uses TRBV2 and TRBJ1-1; 7 bases line up with TRBD1. The CDR3 spans 13 residues. CDR1 SNHLY and CDR2 FYNNEI come from the germline V gene. V was pared by 3 bases and J by 5 bases, with 3 bases of the junction left unmatched. The CDR3 bases are TGTGCCAGCAGTGACAGGGGGAGAACTGAAGCTTTCTTT. Translated, it gives CASSDRGRTEAFF.

The CDR3 DNA sequence: TGTGCCTGGTCCAAGGACAGGGCGTATGGCTACACCTTC. It encodes CAWSKDRAYGYTF. The chain joins TRBV30 to TRBJ1-2, with 8 bases matching TRBD1. This CDR3 region has 13 residues. The ends lost 5 bases at V and 5 bases at J; junction bases unmatched: 7. The germline gives CDR1 GTSNPN, CDR2 SVGIG (reference sequence). Based on the CDR3 plus reference TRBV30 and TRBJ1-2, the full variable domain is SQTIHQWPATLVQPVGSPLSLECTVEGTSNPNLYWYRQAAGRGLQLLFYSVGIGQISSEVPQNLSASRPQDRQFILSSKKLLLSDSGFYLCAWSKDRAYGYTFGSGTRLTVV.

The V call is TRBV7-9, the J call TRBJ1-2; the D gene is possibly TRBD1 (6 bases). Germline CDR1 SEHNR, CDR2 FQNEAQ (reference sequence). This CDR3 contains 14 residues. The V and J ends lost 5 bases and 8 bases respectively, with 18 bases between them. CDR3 in DNA: TGTGCCAGCAGCCCTGAACAGGGATTTAGGGGCTACACCTTC. This translates into CASSPEQGFRGYTF.

The genes are TRBV2 and TRBJ1-1; TRBD1 matches 10 bases. Losses at the gene ends were 7 bases for V and 11 bases for J; bases not matched to a gene: 13. Per germline, CDR1 SNHLY and CDR2 FYNNEI. There are 14 residues in the CDR3. CDR3 in DNA: TGTGCCAGCAACTTCCGGGACAGGGGCCTAAGGGCTTTCTTT. Amino acid sequence: CASNFRDRGLRAFF.

This clone was picked up one time. J is TRBJ2-1 and V is TRBV27, with D possibly TRBD2 on 5 matching bases. Trimming took 2 bases from V and 2 from J, leaving 10 bases between them. CDR1 MNHEY and CDR2 SMNVEV come from the germline V gene (reference sequence). The CDR3 loop spans 15 amino acids. The DNA for the CDR3 is TGTGCCAGCAGTTTAAGTTGGCGGGCCTACAATGAGCAGTTCTTC. Protein sequence: CASSLSWRAYNEQFF.

This chain uses TRBV12-1 with TRBJ1-2; the table's D gene call, TRBD1, was not cross checked with the DNA. TRBV12-1 is a documented pseudogene. This CDR3 spans 15 amino acids. The CDR3 DNA reads TGTGCCAGCAGCTTTAGACGACAGGGGGCTGGTGGCTACACCTTC. Its protein is CASSFRRQGAGGYTF.

This clone was recorded a few times. This chain uses TRBV6-2 or TRBV6-3 with TRBJ2-7; 10 positions match TRBD2. The length of the CDR3 is 16 residues. The germline CDR1 and CDR2 sequences are MNHEY and SVGEGT. Trimming at V came to 2 bases and at J to 7 bases, leaving 11 bases not matched to a gene. The chain's CDR3 is CASSYPPLAGVGEQYF. For the CDR3, the DNA is TGTGCCAGCAGTTACCCCCCGCTAGCGGGAGTGGGAGAGCAGTACTTC.

The CDR3 region is CASSDYGTGLTEAFF. In DNA, the CDR3 is TGTGCCAGCAGCGATTATGGGACAGGGCTCACTGAAGCTTTCTTT. The V call is TRBV7-9, the J call TRBJ1-1, with 9 bases that match TRBD1. Germline CDR1 SEHNR, CDR2 FQNEAQ (reference sequence). The V and J ends lost 5 bases and 4 bases, in that order; junction bases with no gene match: 8. CDR3 length: 15 amino acids. Full variable domain (outside the CDR3, taken from reference TRBV7-9 and TRBJ1-1): DTGVSQNPRHKITKRGQNVTFRCDPISEHNRLYWYRQTLGQGPEFLTYFQNEAQLEKSRLLSDRFSAERPKGSFSTLEIQRTEQGDSAMYLCASSDYGTGLTEAFFGQGTRLTVV.